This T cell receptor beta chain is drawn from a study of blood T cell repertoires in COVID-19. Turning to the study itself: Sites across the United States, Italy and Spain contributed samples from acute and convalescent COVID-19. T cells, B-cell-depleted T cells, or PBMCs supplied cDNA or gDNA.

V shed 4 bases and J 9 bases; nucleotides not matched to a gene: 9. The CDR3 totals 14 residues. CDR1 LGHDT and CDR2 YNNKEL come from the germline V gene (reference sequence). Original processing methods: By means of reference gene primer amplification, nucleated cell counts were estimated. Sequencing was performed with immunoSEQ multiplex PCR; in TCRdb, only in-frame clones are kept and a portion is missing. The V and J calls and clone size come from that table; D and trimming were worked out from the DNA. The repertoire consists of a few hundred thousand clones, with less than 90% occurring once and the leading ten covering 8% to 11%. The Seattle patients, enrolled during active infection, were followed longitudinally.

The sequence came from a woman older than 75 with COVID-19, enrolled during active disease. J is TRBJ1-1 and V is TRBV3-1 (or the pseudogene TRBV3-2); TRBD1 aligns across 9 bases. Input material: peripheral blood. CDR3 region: CASSLQGAPGKAFF. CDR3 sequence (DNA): TGTGCCAGCAGCCTACAGGGGGCCCCGGGGAAAGCTTTCTTT.